This record covers a single T cell receptor beta chain. Its antigen is not known. Primers: 60 Vbeta forward and 13 Jbeta reverse. The method was immunoSEQ multiplex PCR; TCRdb's version includes in-frame clones alone and lacks a portion of them. The sample contains 120,000 to 150,000 clones, roughly 80% of which appear only once. Germline trimming cut 1 base from V and 7 bases from J; bases unmatched to any gene: 3. CDR1 is LNHNV and CDR2 is YYDKDF in the germline V gene (reference sequence). The CDR3 runs to 16 residues. The sample belongs to a study of cytomegalovirus exposure and HLA in healthy donors. Across the whole study: As an earlier analysis found, some 170 million T cells yielded 90 million to 140 million unique TCR beta sequences. From HLA-typed donors, an early data release held tens of millions of unique TCRs.

The study's findings and limits: The classifier was said to identify cytomegalovirus status with high specificity and sensitivity. Association of some 18,000 TCR beta sequences with HLA alleles was found at 0.05 false discovery rate in a later analysis.

The gene calls are TRBV15 and TRBJ2-1; 14 positions agree with TRBD2. This receptor was obtained from a female donor in good health and CMV-seronegative. Sequencing used PBMCs. The CDR3: CATSRGRLAGGNEQFF. The DNA of the CDR3 is TGTGCCACCAGCAGAGGACGACTAGCGGGGGGGAATGAGCAGTTCTTC.